This T cell receptor (beta chain) was observed in a study of cytomegalovirus exposure and HLA in healthy donors. J was trimmed by 1 base and V by 5 bases; bases with no gene match: 8. CDR3 size: 15 residues. Looked up from germline, CDR1 is KGHSY and CDR2 is FQNENV. Study results and caveats: Association of roughly 18,000 TCR beta sequences with HLA alleles was found at 0.05 false discovery rate in a later analysis. Immune exposure was documented only through CMV serostatus. In vitro work confirmed that a few CMV-associated chains recognize CMV antigens.

Points on this clone: Its antigen is as yet unknown.

The PCR had 60 Vbeta and 13 Jbeta primers. Produced via immunoSEQ multiplex PCR; TCRdb's table is partial and in-frame only. The repertoire includes roughly 140,000 clones, around 82% of them detected once, and roughly 2.4% sits in the top ten. This sequence was found in a woman aged 18-29 years in good health and CMV-seropositive. The rearrangement uses TRBV16 and TRBJ2-7; 7 nucleotides match TRBD1. The specimen sequenced was PBMCs. The CDR3 region has the DNA TGTGCCAGCAGCTCTCGGGACAGCCCGTCCTACGAGCAGTACTTC. This encodes CASSSRDSPSYEQYF.